The 21 T cell receptor beta chains presented below share a single source sample, sequenced in a study of blood T cell repertoires in COVID-19. The assay was immunoSEQ multiplex PCR, and TCRdb's table has in-frame clones only and misses some. Among about 240,000 clones listed, around 83% were seen once. The specimen was peripheral blood. All receptors derive from a man between 25 and 39 years old who had recovered from COVID-19.

This clone appeared a single time. This chain connects TRBV6-1 to TRBJ1-3; no reliable D call. Germline CDR1 and CDR2: MNHNS and SASEGT. Trimming took off 2 bases at V and 0 bases at J, with 11 bases between the two ends. CDR3 length: 16 residues. CDR3 sequence reads: CASSESAAYSGNTIYF. CDR3 DNA: TGTGCCAGCAGTGAAAGTGCGGCTTACTCTGGAAACACCATATATTTT.

This clone showed up just once. J is TRBJ2-1 and V is TRBV7-8; TRBD1 matches at 7 bases. Germline trimming cut 5 bases from V and 10 bases from J; bases unmatched to any gene: 11. This CDR3 spans 14 amino acids. Looked up from germline, CDR1 is SGHVS and CDR2 is FQNEAQ. CDR3 residues: CASSRRQGAIEQFF. CDR3 DNA sequence: TGTGCCAGCAGCCGGCGACAGGGCGCGATCGAGCAGTTCTTC.

The chain joins TRBV10-1 to TRBJ1-2; TRBD1 matches at 8 bases. The germline V gene has CDR1 WNHNN and CDR2 SYGVQD (reference sequence). This CDR3 is built from 14 residues. J lost 8 bases, V lost 3 bases, and 8 bases had no gene match. CDR3 sequence: CASSDSRGRGGYTF. CDR3 sequence (DNA): TGCGCCAGCAGTGATTCCAGGGGGCGGGGAGGCTACACCTTC.

This clone was found many times. The chain has TRBV7-2 and TRBJ2-2, with 11 positions matching TRBD2. The CDR3 contains 15 residues. The germline V gene encodes CDR1 SGHTA and CDR2 FQGNSA. V lost 4 bases to trimming and J lost 4 bases; unmatched junction nucleotides: 2. CDR3 nucleotides: TGTGCCAGCAGCTCCACTAGCGGGGGCACCGGGGAGCTGTTTTTT. This translates into CASSSTSGGTGELFF.

The chain employs TRBV6-5 and TRBJ2-3, with 14 bases fitting TRBD2. Unmatched junction bases numbered 10, after V lost 6 bases and J lost 14 bases. CDR3 size: 14 residues. Per the germline V gene, CDR1 is MNHEY and CDR2 is SVGAGI. CDR3 region: CASSPGTSGGGRYF. The CDR3 region has the DNA TGTGCCAGCAGCCCCGGGACTAGCGGGGGAGGACGGTATTTT.

The V and J genes are TRBV7-8 and TRBJ1-2; D may be TRBD1 (5 bases). Germline V gives CDR1 SGHVS, CDR2 FQNEAQ. Between the trimmed V and J ends, which lost 3 bases and 4 bases, there was a span of 6 bases. The length of the CDR3 is 12 residues. CDR3 sequence (DNA): TGTGCCAGCAGCTTTCAGGGCTATGGCTACACCTTC. It translates to CASSFQGYGYTF.

This clone was seen a handful of times. The rearrangement joins TRBV20-1 to TRBJ2-5; D perhaps matches TRBD2 (5 bases). The CDR3 is 12 residues long. The germline CDR1 and CDR2 sequences are DFQATT and SNEGSKA (reference sequence). V lost 3 bases and J 7 bases, leaving 12 bases between the germline ends. CDR3 sequence: CSASSGKGTQYF. DNA for the CDR3: TGCAGTGCTAGTTCCGGGAAGGGGACCCAGTACTTC.

This clone was counted a few times. The rearrangement joins TRBV6-1 to TRBJ1-1; the D gene is possibly TRBD1 (5 bases). Germline CDR1 and CDR2: MNHNS and SASEGT. The V and J ends lost 3 bases and 4 bases respectively, with 12 bases between them. CDR3 size: 14 residues. CDR3 bases: TGTGCCAGCAGTGAGGGACTGGTGGGCACTGAAGCTTTCTTT. Protein: CASSEGLVGTEAFF.

J is TRBJ1-5 and V is TRBV3-1 (or the pseudogene TRBV3-2); 7 bases agree with TRBD1. V dropped 3 bases and J dropped 1; count of bases not matched to a gene: 6. Germline loops: CDR1 LGHDT, CDR2 YNNKEL (reference sequence). The CDR3 consists of 16 residues. The CDR3: CASSHGGGQSNQPQHF. In nucleotides, the CDR3 is TGTGCCAGCAGCCACGGGGGGGGACAGAGCAATCAGCCCCAGCATTTT.

This chain uses TRBV19 with TRBJ2-4; 11 bases map to TRBD2. The V gene's germline CDR1 is LNHDA and CDR2 SQIVND (reference sequence). V shed 10 bases, J shed 0 bases, and the junction held 5 bases outside the gene matches. The CDR3 has 15 amino acids. CDR3 coding DNA: TGTGCCACTAGCGGGGGGCCCTTAGCCAAAAACATTCAGTACTTC. It encodes CATSGGPLAKNIQYF.

This rearrangement joins TRBV10-2 to TRBJ1-5; TRBD1 matches at 12 bases. The germline CDR1 and CDR2 sequences are WSHSY and SAAADI. V trimming: 6 bases; J trimming: 6 bases; junction bases outside the gene matches: 6. CDR3 length: 15 residues. CDR3 nucleotide sequence: TGCGCCAGCAGACCGGGACAGGGGGCTTTTCAGCCCCAGCATTTT. It codes for CASRPGQGAFQPQHF.

The sample holds a few counts of this clone. V usage is TRBV3-1 (or the pseudogene TRBV3-2) and J usage is TRBJ2-3; D possibly corresponds to TRBD2 (6 bases). CDR1 LGHDT and CDR2 YNNKEL come from the germline V gene (reference sequence). The CDR3 spans 13 residues. V was trimmed by 4 bases and J by 4 bases, leaving 9 bases between them. The CDR3 loop is CASSRAGPDTQYF. The CDR3 nucleotides read TGTGCCAGCAGCCGAGCGGGCCCAGATACGCAGTATTTT.

Only a few counts were recorded for this clone. The chain has TRBV7-8 and TRBJ1-1; a possible D gene is TRBD1 (6 bases). This CDR3 region has 16 residues. CDR1 is SGHVS, CDR2 FQNEAQ, per germline. V lost 5 bases, J lost 5 bases, and 21 bases lay in between. CDR3 residues: CASSRETGSMGTEAFF. The CDR3 DNA reads TGTGCCAGCAGCCGTGAGACAGGATCAATGGGGACTGAAGCTTTCTTT.

This chain uses TRBV7-8 with TRBJ1-1; D might be TRBD1 (6 bases). The CDR3 extends over 16 amino acids. The ends were cut back, 4 bases at V and 1 base at J, with 16 bases in the middle. CDR1 is SGHVS and CDR2 is FQNEAQ in the germline V gene. DNA of the CDR3: TGTGCCAGCAGCTCCCCACCTGGGGGCACGAACACTGAAGCTTTCTTT. Amino acids: CASSSPPGGTNTEAFF.

The chain carries TRBV4-2 and TRBJ1-3, with D possibly TRBD1 on 6 matching bases. The germline V gene encodes CDR1 LGHNA and CDR2 YNFKEQ. This CDR3 is built from 15 residues. V dropped 1 base and J dropped 2 bases, with 9 bases sitting between them. DNA for the CDR3: TGTGCCAGCAGCCAAGGCGAGGGGGCTGGAAACACCATATATTTT. It codes for CASSQGEGAGNTIYF.

The chain couples TRBV2 to TRBJ1-4, with 8 nucleotides matching TRBD1. J gave up 8 bases and V 6 bases, and 8 bases lay outside the gene matches. Germline lookup yields CDR1 SNHLY and CDR2 FYNNEI. This CDR3 comprises 14 residues. This chain's CDR3 is CASRTGVSWEKLFF. CDR3 coding DNA: TGTGCCAGCAGGACAGGGGTATCATGGGAAAAACTGTTTTTT.

This sequence joins TRBV5-5 and TRBJ2-1, with TRBD1 identical over 8 bases. Germline CDR1 is SGHKS and CDR2 is YYEKEE (reference sequence). The V gene end was trimmed by 2 bases and the J gene end by 8 bases; junction bases not matched to a gene: 9. The CDR3 has 15 amino acids. The DNA of the CDR3 is TGTGCCAGCAGCTTCGGTGGCAGGGGGCACCATGAGCAGTTCTTC. It specifies CASSFGGRGHHEQFF.

The chain uses TRBV6-5 and TRBJ2-2; 8 bases are a match to TRBD1. CDR3 length: 15 residues. The ends lost 4 bases at V and 1 base at J; junction bases unmatched: 2. Looked up from germline, CDR1 is MNHEY and CDR2 is SVGAGI. As DNA, the CDR3 is TGTGCCAGCAGTTTAGACAGGGGGAACACCGGGGAGCTGTTTTTT. Translated: CASSLDRGNTGELFF.

This CDR3 is CATSSGRMDYTGELFF. The DNA for the CDR3 is TGTGCCACCAGCAGTGGACGGATGGACTACACCGGGGAGCTGTTTTTT. The chain couples TRBV15 to TRBJ2-2, with D perhaps matching TRBD2 (5 bases). This CDR3 contains 16 residues. Germline CDR1 reads LNHNV; CDR2 reads YYDKDF (reference sequence). Trimming removed 3 bases at V and 3 bases at J, with 14 bases between.

The chain has TRBV2 and TRBJ1-2; D gene unclear. There are 14 residues in the CDR3. The V gene lost 1 base and the J gene lost 3 bases, with 9 bases spanning the gap. Germline lookup yields CDR1 SNHLY and CDR2 FYNNEI. CDR3 amino acids: CASSEDREYYGYTF. CDR3 coding DNA: TGTGCCAGCAGTGAAGACAGAGAGTACTATGGCTACACCTTC.

J is TRBJ2-1 and V is TRBV18; 9 bases map to TRBD2. J gave up 3 bases and V 8 bases, and 8 bases lay outside the gene matches. CDR3 length: 15 residues. Germline V CDR1 and CDR2: KGHSH, LQKENI. The CDR3 here is CASGRGGDHYNEQFF. CDR3 nucleotides: TGTGCCAGCGGCCGCGGGGGGGACCACTACAATGAGCAGTTCTTC. Full variable domain (rest looked up from reference TRBV18 and TRBJ2-1): NAGVMQNPRHLVRRRGQEARLRCSPMKGHSHVYWYRQLPEEGLKFMVYLQKENIIDESGMPKERFSAEFPKEGPSILRIQQVVRGDSAAYFCASGRGGDHYNEQFFGPGTRLTVL.